The T cell receptor beta chain described here comes from a study of OX40 agonist ivuxolimab in advanced cancers. As for the study in general: Patients were approximately 80% male with ages roughly 20 to 85, mean about 60. People who had prior anti-PD-1, anti-PD-L1 or anti-CTLA-4 therapy could take part, and approximately 44% had some. Overall study findings and caveats: Dosing at 0.1 to 3.0 mg/kg was accompanied by clonal expansion of CD4+ and CD8+ blood T cells by week 6. More expanded clones were found, on average, in CD8+ than in CD4+ T cells.

Sequencing used immunoSEQ multiplex PCR; TCRdb keeps in-frame clones, though not all of them. The sample consists of 60,000 to 70,000 clones, about 85% of them appearing once. The germline CDR1 and CDR2 sequences are GTSNPN and SVGIG (reference sequence). V shed 2 bases and J shed 7 bases, with 15 bases lying between them. This CDR3 is built from 14 residues. On this clone: The antigen is unknown.

The sample here was CD4+ or CD8+ T cells sorted from blood, taken in a trial of the OX40 agonist ivuxolimab. The chain recombines TRBV30 with TRBJ2-1; weak D call: TRBD2 (6 bases). The TCR sequence derives from an adult with an advanced solid tumor such as melanoma, head and neck, liver or kidney cancer. This chain's CDR3 is CAWSPGTYGNEQFF. Written as DNA, the CDR3 is TGTGCCTGGAGTCCCGGGACTTACGGGAATGAGCAGTTCTTC. Full variable domain (missing parts from reference TRBV30 and TRBJ2-1): SQTIHQWPATLVQPVGSPLSLECTVEGTSNPNLYWYRQAAGRGLQLLFYSVGIGQISSEVPQNLSASRPQDRQFILSSKKLLLSDSGFYLCAWSPGTYGNEQFFGPGTRLTVL.